This T cell receptor beta chain was sequenced for a study of blood T cell repertoires in COVID-19 (dated by TCRdb to about 2020). With respect to the entire study: Samples from collaborators originated in the United States, Italy and Spain and spanned both the acute and convalescent phases of COVID-19. Where HLA class I and class II types were available, the types were taken from metadata supplied by the sample provider, not from assay-based typing. Samples came from the ongoing ImmuneRACE study (first 160 participants) plus 1,254 subjects from 6 global collaborators. A freely available public database, intended as a resource for researchers studying the immune response to SARS-CoV-2, is where the repertoires were released. The dataset comprised deeply sampled blood TCRbeta repertoires from subjects exposed to, actively infected with, or recovered from COVID-19. Sample metadata almost always included a de-identified subject ID, COVID-19 status, age in years and sex. The prospective study material was composed of cDNA or gDNA derived from T cells, B-cell-depleted T cells, or PBMCs. Points the paper makes about the study in general: Clinical and demographic metadata were provided uncurated, with the amount varying by source and participant.

CDR1 and CDR2, per the germline V gene, are MNHEY and SVGAGI. The CDR3 numbers 14 residues from cysteine through phenylalanine. The retained sequence is limited to the CDR3, 42 bases, with the frame set at the first base. Germline trimming amounts to 6 bases on V and 5 bases on J, with 9 as the count of junction bases outside the gene matches. On this clone itself: Its cognate antigen has yet to be identified. No base qualities exist here, and no much larger clone lies one base off it.

TCRbeta CDR3 regions were amplified from genomic DNA by means of the immunoSEQ Assay, a bias-controlled multiplex PCR. Per the original workflow: Nucleated cell counts per sample were estimated from amplification of reference gene primers within the assay. Sequence reads were collapsed and filtered to measure the absolute abundance of every unique TCRbeta CDR3 rearrangement. For each sample, productive Simpson clonality was calculated as the square root of Simpson's diversity index over productive rearrangements. TCRdb retrieved this table from immuneACCESS and kept in-frame rearrangements only. Not all clones are present; in checked studies, unresolved V genes account for under half, and no reason is known for the remainder. Clone size and V and J calls were adopted from that table, with D and trimming inferred from the DNA. This sample comprises around 40,000 clones, approximately 88% of them detected only once. Of the sample, around a fifth is held by the ten largest clones.

Collaborating institutions collected whole blood in K2EDTA tubes following their own protocols. For TCRbeta analysis, collaborators shipped samples in one of three forms: frozen whole blood, isolated PBMCs, or DNA extracted from either of those sample types. The source is a man aged 50 or older with active COVID-19. The receptor chain draws on TRBV6-5 and TRBJ2-7, and 8 bases in between align with TRBD2. The material sequenced was peripheral blood. CDR3 sequence: CASSLGGGRDEQYF. The DNA sequence is as follows: TGTGCCAGCAGCCTCGGGGGGGGCCGGGACGAGCAGTACTTC.